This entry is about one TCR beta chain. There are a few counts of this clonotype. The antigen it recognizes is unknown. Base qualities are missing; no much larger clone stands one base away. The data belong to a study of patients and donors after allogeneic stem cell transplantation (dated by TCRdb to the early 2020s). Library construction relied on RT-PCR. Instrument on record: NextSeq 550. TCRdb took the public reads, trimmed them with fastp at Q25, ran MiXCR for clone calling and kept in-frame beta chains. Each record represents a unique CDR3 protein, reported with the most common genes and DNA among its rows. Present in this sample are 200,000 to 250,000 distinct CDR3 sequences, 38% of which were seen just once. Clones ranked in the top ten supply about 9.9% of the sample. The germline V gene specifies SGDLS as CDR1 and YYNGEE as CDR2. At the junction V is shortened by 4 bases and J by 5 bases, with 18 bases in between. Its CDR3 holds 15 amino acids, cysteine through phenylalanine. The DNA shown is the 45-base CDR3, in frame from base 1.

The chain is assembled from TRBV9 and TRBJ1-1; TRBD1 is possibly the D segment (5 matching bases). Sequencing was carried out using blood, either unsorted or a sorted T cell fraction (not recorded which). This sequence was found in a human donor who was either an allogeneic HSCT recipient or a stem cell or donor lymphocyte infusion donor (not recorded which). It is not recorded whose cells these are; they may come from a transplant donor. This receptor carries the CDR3 CASSSLPGVRTEAFF. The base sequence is TGTGCCAGCAGCTCCCTTCCGGGGGTGAGGACTGAAGCTTTCTTT.